This T cell receptor (beta chain) derives from a study of shared clonotypes between healthy human individuals. As for the study in general: The study enrolled a couple of women and three men aged 18 to 49.

CDR1 is SEHNR, CDR2 FQNEAQ, per germline (reference sequence). This CDR3 contains 16 residues. V shed 3 bases, J shed 6 bases, and the junction held 6 bases outside the gene matches. In regard to this clone: Its target is unknown.

This table comes from immunoSEQ multiplex PCR, and its TCRdb copy is limited to in-frame clones, with some not included. The table records approximately 1,500,000 clones, around 98% of them present only once. Whole-study findings and limits: Genetic and exposure-history diversity was limited by the small donor number. The rarefaction results pointed to incomplete sorted-subset sequencing despite large depth.

The source material was naive CD4+ T cells sorted from blood. Subset specified: CD45RA+ positively selected. V gene TRBV7-9 combines with J gene TRBJ2-1; 12 positions agree with TRBD2. The sequence came from a man aged 25 to 40 in good health. CDR3 residues: CASSFPGLAGSNEQFF. As DNA, the CDR3 is TGTGCCAGCAGCTTTCCGGGACTAGCGGGTAGCAATGAGCAGTTCTTC. Looking up the rest from reference TRBV7-9 and TRBJ2-1 gives the full variable domain: DTGVSQNPRHKITKRGQNVTFRCDPISEHNRLYWYRQTLGQGPEFLTYFQNEAQLEKSRLLSDRFSAERPKGSFSTLEIQRTEQGDSAMYLCASSFPGLAGSNEQFFGPGTRLTVL.